The 19 T cell receptor beta chains below all came from one sample that was sequenced in a study of monozygotic twins with inflammatory bowel disease. TCRdb reanalyzed the 5' RACE reads and collapses them to one entry per CDR3 protein, without DNA. Recorded for this sample: 400,000 or so distinct CDR3 sequences. Sequenced sample: blood. All receptors come from a human donor with ulcerative colitis or Crohn's disease, or a healthy co-twin of an affected twin (not recorded which).

The chain employs TRBV12-3 or TRBV12-4 and TRBJ2-1. The CDR3 length is 14 residues. CDR3 protein: CASSSDRDRNEQFF.

The V gene is TRBV3-1, the J gene TRBJ2-4; TCRdb names TRBD2, which stays unverified in the absence of DNA. The CDR3 sequence is 17 residues long. CDR1 LGHDT and CDR2 YNNKEL come from the germline V gene (reference sequence). The chain's CDR3 is CATYSGEALLAKNIQYF.

This chain connects TRBV5-1 to TRBJ2-1; the D call of TRBD1 rests on TCRdb alone, since no DNA is present to check it. Germline CDR1 and CDR2: SGHRS and YFSETQ. The CDR3 consists of 16 residues. CDR3 region: CASSLDTNVGRNEQFF.

The J gene is TRBJ2-2, the V gene TRBV7-2; TCRdb's D gene call, TRBD1, goes unchecked for lack of DNA. The CDR3 runs 14 residues. Germline CDR1 reads SGHTA; CDR2 reads FQGNSA. The CDR3 protein is CASSSGIHTGELFF.

The chain uses TRBV29-1 and TRBJ2-7; the D gene TCRdb calls, TRBD1, cannot be checked with no DNA. The CDR3 covers 14 residues. The germline V gene encodes CDR1 SQVTM and CDR2 ANQGSEA. The CDR3: CSVPGGGNSYEQYF.

CDR3 sequence: CSARDPGTDKYGYTF. The chain links TRBV20-1 to TRBJ1-2; there is no DNA to check the TCRdb D call of TRBD1. This CDR3 has 15 amino acids. CDR1 and CDR2 (germline): DFQATT, SNEGSKA (reference sequence).

The V and J genes are TRBV7-2 and TRBJ2-3. The CDR3 runs 16 residues. Germline V lookup: CDR1 SGHTA, CDR2 FQGNSA. Here the CDR3 reads CASSLTGRSGTDTQYF.

V usage is TRBV6-1 and J usage is TRBJ2-5; without DNA, the TCRdb call of TRBD1 cannot be checked. The CDR3 sequence is 14 residues long. Germline V lookup: CDR1 MNHNS, CDR2 SASEGT. CDR3 region: CASSVGGSQETQYF.

This sequence joins TRBV30 and TRBJ1-5. The germline V gene encodes CDR1 GTSNPN and CDR2 SVGIG (reference sequence). This CDR3 is 13 amino acids long. CDR3 residues: CAWSHDTNQPQHF.

The chain links TRBV28 to TRBJ2-5. There are 12 residues in the CDR3. CDR1 MDHEN and CDR2 SYDVKM come from the germline V gene. This CDR3 reads CASSLNRLPQYF.

The CDR3 sequence is CASSPTSGGQLGF. The chain employs TRBV7-2 and TRBJ2-3; TCRdb's D call, TRBD2, is unchecked because there is no DNA. Germline V gene lookup returns CDR1 SGHTA and CDR2 FQGNSA. CDR3 length equals 13 residues.

The V gene is TRBV27, the J gene TRBJ2-1; absent DNA, TCRdb's TRBD2 call cannot be checked. CDR1 and CDR2 (germline): MNHEY, SMNVEV (reference sequence). The CDR3 is made up of 15 amino acids. CDR3 loop: CASSFPAGGGGEQFF.

This chain uses TRBV10-3 with TRBJ1-2; the TCRdb call, TRBD1, lacks DNA for checking. The CDR3 contains 14 residues. Germline V gene sequence: CDR1 ENHRY, CDR2 SYGVKD. CDR3 loop: CAISDKGSNYGYTF.

The chain has TRBV7-2 and TRBJ2-3. The germline CDR1 and CDR2 sequences are SGHTA and FQGNSA. The CDR3 is 12 amino acids. The CDR3 protein is CASSNLENTQYF.

This chain's CDR3 is CASSLAVETQYF. The gene calls are TRBV12-3 or TRBV12-4 and TRBJ2-5. The CDR3 has 12 residues.

The chain uses TRBV3-1 and TRBJ1-6; the D call from TCRdb, TRBD1, cannot be confirmed without DNA. The germline V gene encodes CDR1 LGHDT and CDR2 YNNKEL (reference sequence). The CDR3 sequence is 12 residues long. The CDR3 is CASSLGTSSSHF.

The chain employs TRBV12-3 or TRBV12-4 and TRBJ1-2; TCRdb designates TRBD1, a call that cannot be tested without DNA. The CDR3 has 13 residues. The CDR3 loop reads CASSYRGVGGYTF.

V and J are TRBV12-3 or TRBV12-4 and TRBJ1-4. The CDR3 extends over 16 amino acids. CDR3 region: CASTPSASSTNEKLFF.

V gene TRBV19 combines with J gene TRBJ2-5. This CDR3 is 13 amino acids long. Germline V CDR1 and CDR2: LNHDA, SQIVND (reference sequence). This CDR3 is CASSIWSKETQYF. The whole variable domain, filled in from reference TRBV19 and TRBJ2-5, reads DGGITQSPKYLFRKEGQNVTLSCEQNLNHDAMYWYRQDPGQGLRLIYYSQIVNDFQKGDIAEGYSVSREKKESFPLTVTSAQKNPTAFYLCASSIWSKETQYFGPGTRLLVL.